This T cell receptor beta chain emerged from a study of blood T cell repertoires in COVID-19. Study overall: Samples of COVID-19 (acute and convalescent) were obtained from the United States, Italy and Spain. Sources were T cells, B-cell-depleted T cells, or PBMCs; the material itself was cDNA or gDNA.

Per the study methods: How many nucleated cells were present was estimated from reference gene primer amplification. TCRdb's copy holds only in-frame clones and misses some; the assay was immunoSEQ multiplex PCR. The DNA gave D and trimming, while V, J and clone size come from that table. Among approximately 77,000 clones listed, 86% were seen once. This clone has only a few counts. Germline V gene lookup returns CDR1 SGHNT and CDR2 YYREEE (reference sequence). Germline trimming cut 4 bases from V and 7 bases from J; bases unmatched to any gene: 14. The CDR3 contains 16 residues. The TCR was taken from a young man with acute or convalescent COVID-19. The sequenced material came from peripheral blood. V is TRBV5-4 and J is TRBJ1-2, with 9 nucleotides matching TRBD1. For the CDR3, the DNA is TGTGCCAGCAGCATTTCGACAGGGGGAAATGGTGTTGGCTACACCTTC. It yields the protein CASSISTGGNGVGYTF.